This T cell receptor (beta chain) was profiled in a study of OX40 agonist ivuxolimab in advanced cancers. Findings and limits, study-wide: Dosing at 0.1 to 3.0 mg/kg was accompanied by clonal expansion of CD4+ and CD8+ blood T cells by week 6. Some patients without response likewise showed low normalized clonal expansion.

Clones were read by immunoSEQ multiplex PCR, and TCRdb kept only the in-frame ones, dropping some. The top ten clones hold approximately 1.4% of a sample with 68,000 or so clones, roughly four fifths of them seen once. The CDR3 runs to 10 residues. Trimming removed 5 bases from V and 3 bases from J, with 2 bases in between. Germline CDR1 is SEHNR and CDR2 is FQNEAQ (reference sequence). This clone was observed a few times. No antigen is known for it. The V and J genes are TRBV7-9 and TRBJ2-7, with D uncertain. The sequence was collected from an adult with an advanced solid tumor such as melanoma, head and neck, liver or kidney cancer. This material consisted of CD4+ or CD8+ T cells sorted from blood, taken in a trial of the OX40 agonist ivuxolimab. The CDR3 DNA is TGTGCCAGCAGCAACTACGAGCAGTACTTC. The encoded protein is CASSNYEQYF.